Listed below are T cell receptor beta chains from one sample, sequenced in a study of technical replicates of blood from a handful of donors. Profiling relied on immunoSEQ multiplex PCR, and the TCRdb table lists in-frame clones only, not all of them. Here the sample spans about 80,000 clones, approximately 91% being singletons. Sequenced: T cells isolated from PBMCs. The receptors were sampled from a human donor in good health. The conserved cysteine and the conserved F or W are not part of the CDR3 here.

>TRBV4-2
ASSQDFREVYNEQF
>TRBV5-6
ASSLAGAHGELF
>TRBV6-5
ASSYNAASYNEQF
>TRBV2
ASSLGRQPQH
>TRBV5-8
ASSLYEGGQISYNEQF
>TRBV11-2
ASTVLGNTIY
>TRBV5-6
ASSLGQDNEKLF
>TRBV29-1
SVDIPSGTVGRASGANVLT
>TRBV7-9
ASSPDWDRPYEQY
>TRBV6-5
ASSYSGGTQETQY
>TRBV5-1
ASSWNLAGARFNEQF
>TRBV27
ASNRGPGLVRQNYNEQF
>TRBV6-1
ASSVAIQSRDRTEAF
>TRBV2
ASEKERASTDTQY
>TRBV5-6
ASSYHREPNYGYT
>TRBV4-3
ASSQVAAGVYEQY
>TRBV12-5
ASGLGQSIQETQY
>TRBV5-1
ASTNGLAHNEQF